The clone carrying this TCR beta chain was counted at least ten times. Its antigen remains unknown. From the germline J gene comes the end of the CDR3, since the read stops 3 residues before it. Germline V gene data show CDR1 as SQVTM and CDR2 as ANQGSEA. V lost 4 bases to trimming and J lost 5 bases, with 12 bases between them. This CDR3 contains 12 residues. Generated by immunoSEQ multiplex PCR, the TCRdb table keeps only in-frame clones and is missing some. This sample shows about 42,000 clones and no singletons; 2.1% rests with the ten largest. The data are from a study of T cell clonality in common variable immunodeficiency. Study results and caveats: Reportedly, TCR beta sequences from common variable immunodeficiency showed fewer deletions and N-nucleotide insertions. CVID subjects shared fewer TCRbeta clones than healthy controls did.

Sequencing input: peripheral blood mononuclear cells. The rearrangement uses TRBV29-1 and TRBJ2-7; TRBD2 is a possible D gene (5 bases). The receptor was derived from a person between 18 and 70 years old in good health. CDR3 residues: CSVAWRVDEQYF. The covered CDR3 bases are TGCAGCGTTGCGTGGCGGGTTGACGAG.